Following are 6 T cell receptor beta chains from one sample sequenced in a study of cytomegalovirus exposure and HLA in healthy donors. PCR involved 60 Vbeta and 13 Jbeta primers. Some clones are missing from TCRdb's copy, which holds only in-frame ones; the method was immunoSEQ multiplex PCR. The data show over 150,000 clones, roughly 80% seen once. The sequenced sample was PBMCs. These receptor sequences come from a woman in her thirties or forties in good health and CMV-seronegative.

The chain combines TRBV19 with TRBJ1-1; D remains ambiguous. V was trimmed by 5 bases and J by 5 bases, leaving 9 bases between them. In germline, CDR1 is LNHDA, CDR2 SQIVND (reference sequence). The CDR3 consists of 12 residues. Here the CDR3 reads CASSFQRTEAFF. CDR3 nucleotides: TGTGCCAGTAGTTTCCAACGGACTGAAGCTTTCTTT. Full variable domain (outside the CDR3, taken from reference TRBV19 and TRBJ1-1): DGGITQSPKYLFRKEGQNVTLSCEQNLNHDAMYWYRQDPGQGLRLIYYSQIVNDFQKGDIAEGYSVSREKKESFPLTVTSAQKNPTAFYLCASSFQRTEAFFGQGTRLTVV.

The J gene is TRBJ1-4, the V gene TRBV15; D is unclear. CDR1 and CDR2 from the germline V gene are LNHNV and YYDKDF (reference sequence). This CDR3 is built from 13 residues. Trimming removed 1 base from V and 5 bases from J, with 5 bases in between. CDR3 nucleotides: TGTGCCACCAGCAGAGTTTCGAATGAAAAACTGTTTTTT. Its protein product is CATSRVSNEKLFF. Full variable domain (rest looked up from reference TRBV15 and TRBJ1-4): DAMVIQNPRYQVTQFGKPVTLSCSQTLNHNVMYWYQQKSSQAPKLLFHYYDKDFNNEADTPDNFQSRRPNTSFCFLDIRSPGLGDTAMYLCATSRVSNEKLFFGSGTQLSVL.

This chain links TRBV7-9 with TRBJ1-2; no clear D gene. V lost 5 bases to trimming and J lost 8 bases, with 12 bases between them. The CDR3 is 12 residues long. Germline V gene data show CDR1 as SEHNR and CDR2 as FQNEAQ (reference sequence). The CDR3 here is CASSAYNRGYTF. CDR3 bases: TGTGCCAGCAGCGCGTATAACCGGGGCTACACCTTC.

The chain combines TRBV7-6 with TRBJ2-5; possibly TRBD1 for D (5 bases). CDR1 is SGHVS and CDR2 is FNYEAQ in the germline V gene. The CDR3 spans 14 residues. V dropped 4 bases and J dropped 1 base, with 10 bases sitting between them. CDR3 DNA sequence: TGTGCCAGCAGCTCCTCTAGGGGCCAAGAGACCCAGTACTTC. It is translated as CASSSSRGQETQYF. The variable domain in full, completed from reference TRBV7-6 and TRBJ2-5, reads GAGVSQSPRYKVTKRGQDVALRCDPISGHVSLYWYRQALGQGPEFLTYFNYEAQQDKSGLPNDRFSAERPEGSISTLTIQRTEQRDSAMYRCASSSSRGQETQYFGPGTRLLVL.

This chain links TRBV27 with TRBJ1-2; 9 bases are a match to TRBD1. The CDR3 loop spans 13 amino acids. The germline CDR1 and CDR2 sequences are MNHEY and SMNVEV (reference sequence). Trimming cost V 3 bases and J 6 bases; bases outside gene matches: 2. Here the CDR3 reads CASSFRDRDGYTF. DNA of the CDR3: TGTGCCAGCAGTTTTAGGGACAGGGATGGCTACACCTTC.

The chain carries TRBV7-8 and TRBJ2-7, with D possibly matching TRBD1 (6 bases). Trimming pared 6 bases from V and 2 bases from J, leaving 14 bases between. CDR1 and CDR2 from the germline V gene are SGHVS and FQNEAQ. The CDR3 runs to 14 residues. The CDR3 loop reads CASRPRTETYEQYF. The CDR3 bases are TGTGCCAGCAGACCCAGGACAGAGACCTACGAGCAGTACTTC.